This TCR beta chain was sequenced for a study of read filtering for tumor transcriptome and immune sequencing (TCRdb year 2020). Broadly, across the study: The cohort had around 16 male and more than 11 female patients with a mean age of roughly 70 years, ranging from roughly 45 to 80. One of the main goals was to work out a read-filtering strategy for immune repertoire data, in particular whether clonotypes backed by only a single read should be removed. TCR-region mapped reads per sample ranged from about 4.05 to 10.27 million with IR-seq versus only roughly 75 to 1273 with RNA-seq. After DNase treatment, whole-transcriptome libraries were prepared using the TruSeq RNA Access Library Prep Kit. By revised international staging, about 8 patients were R-ISS I, some 16 were R-ISS II and roughly seven were R-ISS III. TCR repertoires obtained by targeted immune repertoire sequencing and by bulk whole-transcriptome sequencing performed on the same bone marrow samples were compared.

This clonotype was detected ten times or more. This receptor's antigen is unknown. Nothing much larger sits one base from this clone, and base qualities are not available. Each patient had bone marrow sampled at the time of active disease. Ficoll-Hypaque density gradient centrifugation was used to isolate the bone marrow mononuclear cells. Myeloma plasma cells were removed and CD138-negative cells were obtained by negative selection following labeling with CD138 magnetic microbeads on a MACS separator. Flow cytometry with CD138 antibodies on an Attune NxT was used to check how pure the isolated cells were. Total RNA was extracted with TRIzol reagent and quantified with a NanoDrop spectrophotometer. Paired RNA-seq and IR-seq were performed on the CD138-negative bone marrow sample of each patient. Measured from the cysteine to the phenylalanine, the CDR3 is 13 residues long. Only the CDR3 portion is preserved as DNA: 39 bases, with reading frame beginning at the first base. The germline V gene encodes CDR1 KGHDR and CDR2 SFDVKD. V drops 9 bases and J drops 6 bases, leaving 13 bases in between.

Results and caveats for the whole study, not just this receptor: The correlation between IR-seq and RNA-seq shared clonotype proportions was increased by removal of single-read clonotypes. Clonotypes were captured by IR-seq at much higher depth and more reliably than by RNA-seq, and smaller IR-seq throughput was sufficient for identification of most shared clonotypes. The sorted CD138-negative fraction was not purified T cells but a mixed bone marrow immune population. In IR-seq, single-read clonotypes were 80% to 90% of clonotypes but around 3.2% of total reads; in RNA-seq they were about 75% of clonotypes and about 40% of reads.

TCR libraries were constructed from approximately 360 ng RNA using the Immunoverse kit, and molecular barcoded adaptors covering alpha/delta and beta/gamma chains were employed. TCR library preparation was performed with the same RNA that was used for transcriptome sequencing. Sequencing of the TCR libraries was done on an Illumina HiSeq 4000 with 2 x 150 cycles. The study's processing was this. TCR reads were aligned to human V, D, J and C references and assembled into CDR3 clonotypes with MiXCR, including quality filtering and error correction. The tcR package in R was used for analysis of clonotype counts and gene usage diversity. For inspection of raw mapping reads, RNA-seq reads were mapped by STAR aligner version 2.5.3a onto GRCh37 of the human genome. To test the effect of sequencing depth on detected clonotypes, IR-seq fastq files were randomly downsampled using Seqtk 1.3. Using fastp trimming at Q25 and MiXCR clonotype assembly, TCRdb reanalyzed the public sequencing data and kept in-frame beta chains. Each entry is one CDR3 protein sequence, shown with its most common DNA and genes. TCRdb, not the authors, supplied the V and J calls. The table for this sample lists about 63,000 distinct CDR3 sequences; approximately 13% of them were counted only once. The leading ten clones occupy under 55% of the sample.

Recombination connected TRBV24-1 to TRBJ2-2; a tentative D call is TRBD1 (6 bases match). This TCR came from a donor at least 40 years old with multiple myeloma. The sequencing sample was made of a population of CD138-negative cells sorted from bone marrow. In the paper's terms, the cell subset or site label means: bone marrow mononuclear cells depleted of CD138+ plasma/myeloma cells by negative magnetic selection. The DNA reads TGTGCCACCGGGCCAGGGGTTGCCGGGGAGCTGTTTTTT. Translated, it reads CATGPGVAGELFF.